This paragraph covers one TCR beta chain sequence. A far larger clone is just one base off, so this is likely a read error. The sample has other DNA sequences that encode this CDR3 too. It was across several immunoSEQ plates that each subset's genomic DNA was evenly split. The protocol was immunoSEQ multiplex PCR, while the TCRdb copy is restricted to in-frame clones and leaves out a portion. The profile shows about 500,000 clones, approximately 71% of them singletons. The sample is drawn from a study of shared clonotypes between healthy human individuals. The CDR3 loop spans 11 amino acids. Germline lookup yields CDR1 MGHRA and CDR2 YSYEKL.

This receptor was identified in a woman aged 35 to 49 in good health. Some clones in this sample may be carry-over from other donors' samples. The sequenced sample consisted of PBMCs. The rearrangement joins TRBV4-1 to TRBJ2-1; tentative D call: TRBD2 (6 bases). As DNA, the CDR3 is TGCGCCAGCAGGGGGGGAGATGAACAGTTCTTC. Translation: CASRGGDEQFF.